Presented here are 5 T cell receptor beta chains from one specimen sequenced in a study of T cell responses to AZD1222 COVID-19 vaccine. Produced via immunoSEQ multiplex PCR; TCRdb's table is partial and in-frame only. The data contain 120,000 or so clones, approximately 88% of them singletons. The starting material was peripheral blood, obtained on day 0 of AZD1222 vaccination. These receptors came from an adult in good health.

V and J are TRBV6-2 or TRBV6-3 and TRBJ1-1, with D hard to call. The germline V and J ends were trimmed by 2 bases and 1 base, with 5 bases remaining between them. Looked up from germline, CDR1 is MNHEY and CDR2 is SVGEGT. The CDR3 is 13 residues long. CDR3 protein: CASSYTPNTEAFF. For the CDR3, the DNA is TGTGCCAGCAGTTACACACCGAACACTGAAGCTTTCTTT.

V gene TRBV7-2 combines with J gene TRBJ2-5; 11 bases match TRBD2. Germline assignment: CDR1 SGHTA and CDR2 FQGNSA. This CDR3 has 17 residues. J gave up 5 bases and V 7 bases, and 15 bases lay outside the gene matches. The CDR3 nucleotides read TGTGCCAGCAATACCCAACCCCTAGCGGGGGGTGGGGAGACCCAGTACTTC. Translation: CASNTQPLAGGGETQYF.

V gene TRBV6-2 or TRBV6-3 combines with J gene TRBJ2-1, with 12 bases fitting TRBD1. This CDR3 spans 16 amino acids. The germline gives CDR1 MNHEY, CDR2 SVGEGT. The ends lost 4 bases at V and 9 bases at J; junction bases unmatched: 10. The chain's CDR3 is CASSLRGTGGFREQFF. As DNA, the CDR3 is TGTGCCAGCAGTTTGCGAGGGACAGGGGGCTTCCGTGAGCAGTTCTTC.

The rearrangement uses TRBV29-1 and TRBJ2-4, with D uncertain. This CDR3 is 12 amino acids long. V was cut by 0 bases and J by 5 bases, with 5 bases left in between. In germline, CDR1 is SQVTM, CDR2 ANQGSEA. DNA for the CDR3: TGCAGCGTTGAAGATTTGCAAAACATTCAGTACTTC. Its translation is CSVEDLQNIQYF.

The V gene is TRBV6-1, the J gene TRBJ1-2; possibly TRBD1 for D (6 bases). This CDR3 has 15 amino acids. CDR1 and CDR2 (germline): MNHNS, SASEGT. Trimming pared 2 bases from V and 4 bases from J, leaving 14 bases between. The CDR3 DNA follows: TGTGCCAGCAGTGAAAACAGAGGGGGACGCTATGGCTACACCTTC. It specifies CASSENRGGRYGYTF.